The rows below give T cell receptor beta chains drawn from one sample of a study of shared clonotypes between healthy human individuals. Some clones are missing from TCRdb's copy, which holds only in-frame ones; the method was immunoSEQ multiplex PCR. The repertoire holds about 2 million clones, with 90% to 95% as singletons. The specimen sequenced was naive CD4+ T cells sorted from blood. The origin of the receptors is a man between 18 and 29 years old in good health. Both conserved end residues are part of each CDR3. Each record gives: D gene, clone size, J gene, V gene, CDR3 protein, CDR3 DNA. A D gene is named only where the DNA matches it firmly. Rows may omit the clone size; those that give it use once, few, many or a size class.

>TRBD1|.|TRBJ1-1|TRBV2
CASSTGAGNTEAFF
TGTGCCAGCAGTACAGGGGCGGGGAACACTGAAGCTTTCTTT
>.|.|TRBJ1-1|TRBV6-1
CASSDRAGTNTEAFF
TGTGCCAGCAGTGATCGCGCCGGGACGAACACTGAAGCTTTCTTT
>.|.|TRBJ2-2|TRBV29-1
CSVAQAGAVSTGELFF
TGCAGCGTTGCGCAGGCGGGGGCGGTTAGCACCGGGGAGCTGTTTTTT
>.|.|TRBJ1-2|TRBV28
CASSLHLQGNYGYTF
TGTGCCAGCAGTTTACACCTTCAGGGGAACTATGGCTACACCTTC
>.|.|TRBJ2-7|TRBV4-3
CASSQEWGPRYEQYF
TGCGCCAGCAGCCAAGAGTGGGGACCACGGTACGAGCAGTACTTC
>TRBD2|.|TRBJ2-2|TRBV6-5
CASSSHSGGDAGELFF
TGTGCCAGCAGTTCACATAGCGGGGGGGATGCCGGGGAGCTGTTTTTT
>.|.|TRBJ1-2|TRBV4-1
CASSQDQLRQVTGYTF
TGCGCCAGCAGCCAAGATCAACTTCGACAGGTGACCGGCTACACCTTC
>TRBD1|once|TRBJ2-7|TRBV10-3
CAITADRAYEQYF
TGTGCCATCACCGCGGACAGGGCCTACGAGCAGTACTTC
>TRBD2|.|TRBJ2-7|TRBV7-2
CASSSSGNSYEQYF
TGTGCCAGCAGTTCTAGCGGGAATTCCTACGAGCAGTACTTC
>.|.|TRBJ2-7|TRBV12-5
CASGLSSNTEWGSYEQYF
TGTGCTAGTGGTTTGTCATCTAACACGGAGTGGGGGTCCTACGAGCAGTACTTC
>TRBD1|.|TRBJ1-5|TRBV27
CASSSLGQGSNQPQHF
TGTGCCAGCAGTTCCTTAGGACAGGGAAGCAATCAGCCCCAGCATTTT
>TRBD1|few|TRBJ2-5|TRBV7-9
CASSAGTGGETQYF
TGTGCCAGCAGCGCCGGGACAGGGGGTGAGACCCAGTACTTC
>.|.|TRBJ2-3|TRBV6-1
CASSEEWGGGPDTQYF
TGTGCCAGCAGTGAGGAGTGGGGTGGGGGCCCAGATACGCAGTATTTT
>.|.|TRBJ2-4|TRBV19
CASRPDSSRGNIQYF
TGTGCCAGTAGACCGGACTCTTCCCGGGGCAACATTCAGTACTTC
>TRBD1|.|TRBJ1-5|TRBV7-9
CARHPTGENQPQHF
TGTGCCAGGCACCCGACAGGGGAAAATCAGCCCCAGCATTTT
>.|.|TRBJ1-4|TRBV28
CASNREGLNEKLFF
TGTGCCAGCAACCGGGAAGGGCTAAATGAAAAACTGTTTTTT
>.|.|TRBJ2-5|TRBV2
CASRSLRGGGKQETQYF
TGTGCCAGCAGGTCCCTCCGGGGTGGAGGGAAACAAGAGACCCAGTACTTC
>TRBD2|.|TRBJ2-5|TRBV10-3
CAISESTSRAGATQYF
TGTGCCATCAGTGAGAGTACTAGCCGGGCGGGAGCGACCCAGTACTTC
>.|.|TRBJ2-7|TRBV28
CAIGSMKRLYEQYF
TGTGCCATCGGGAGTATGAAAAGGTTATACGAGCAGTACTTC
>.|.|TRBJ2-6|TRBV6-1
CASSAFGTGANVLTF
TGTGCCAGCAGTGCGTTCGGAACTGGGGCCAACGTCCTGACTTTC
>TRBD2|.|TRBJ2-1|TRBV6-5
CASSPNPGLAGEQFF
TGTGCCAGCAGTCCTAATCCGGGACTAGCGGGTGAGCAGTTCTTC
>.|.|TRBJ2-2|TRBV25-1
CASGSSQNTGELFF
TGTGCCAGTGGCAGCAGTCAAAACACCGGGGAGCTGTTTTTT
>.|.|TRBJ1-5|TRBV28
CASSLWGQGGQPQHF
TGTGCCAGCAGTTTATGGGGTCAGGGCGGCCAGCCCCAGCATTTT
>.|.|TRBJ1-1|TRBV11-3
CASSLASTAPTTEAFF
TGTGCCAGCAGCCTGGCCTCTACAGCCCCTACAACTGAAGCTTTCTTT
>TRBD2|.|TRBJ2-1|TRBV6-6
CASSYRGEEQFF
TGTGCCAGCAGTTACCGGGGGGAGGAGCAGTTCTTC
>.|.|TRBJ2-1|TRBV5-1
CASTKSYSYNEQFF
TGCGCCAGCACCAAGAGTTACTCCTACAATGAGCAGTTCTTC
>TRBD2|.|TRBJ2-1|TRBV10-3
CAISELGLAGLDEQFF
TGTGCCATCAGTGAGTTGGGACTAGCGGGACTCGATGAGCAGTTCTTC
>TRBD1|.|TRBJ1-5|TRBV29-1
CSVTKGTGNQPQHF
TGCAGCGTGACAAAGGGGACAGGGAATCAGCCCCAGCATTTT
>TRBD1|.|TRBJ1-1|TRBV7-9
CASSLTGLNTEAFF
TGTGCCAGCAGCTTGACAGGGTTAAACACTGAAGCTTTCTTT
>.|.|TRBJ2-1|TRBV7-9
CASSLVSDNQFF
TGTGCCAGCAGCTTAGTCTCGGACAATCAGTTCTTC
>TRBD2|.|TRBJ2-3|TRBV4-1
CASSSAGGPADTQYF
TGCGCCAGCAGCTCAGCGGGGGGGCCAGCAGATACGCAGTATTTT
>.|.|TRBJ2-3|TRBV5-6
CASSLDMGVDTQYF
TGTGCCAGCAGCTTAGATATGGGAGTTGATACGCAGTATTTT
>.|once|TRBJ1-3|TRBV9
CASSLGLISGNTIYF
TGTGCCAGCAGCCTGGGACTGATCTCTGGAAACACCATATATTTT
>TRBD1|.|TRBJ1-2|TRBV5-1
CASSLRQGVGYTF
TGCGCCAGCAGCTTAAGGCAGGGGGTCGGCTACACCTTC
>TRBD1|.|TRBJ1-6|TRBV6-5
CASRETGIYNSPLHF
TGTGCCAGCAGGGAGACAGGGATCTATAATTCACCCCTCCACTTT
>TRBD1|.|TRBJ2-2|TRBV19
CASISDRVNTGELFF
TGTGCCAGTATCTCGGACAGGGTGAACACCGGGGAGCTGTTTTTT
>.|once|TRBJ2-1|TRBV28
CASIGRLTYSYNEQFF
TGTGCCAGCATAGGGCGCCTAACCTATTCCTACAATGAGCAGTTCTTC
>.|.|TRBJ2-7|TRBV5-5
CASSLQGEQYF
TGTGCCAGCAGCTTGCAGGGCGAGCAGTACTTC
>.|.|TRBJ1-3|TRBV7-8
CASSLGHPISGNTIYF
TGTGCCAGCAGCTTGGGACACCCGATCTCTGGAAACACCATATATTTT
>.|.|TRBJ2-5|TRBV7-2
CASSFSRGETQYF
TGTGCCAGCAGCTTCTCTAGGGGTGAGACCCAGTACTTC
>.|.|TRBJ1-6|TRBV28
CASFRDTHNSPLHF
TGTGCCAGCTTCCGGGACACGCATAATTCACCCCTCCACTTT
>.|.|TRBJ2-1|TRBV21-1
CASSAGGSYNEQFF
TGTGCCAGCAGCGCGGGGGGTTCTTACAATGAGCAGTTCTTC
>TRBD1|.|TRBJ2-2|TRBV4-3
CASSQVQGALRTGELFF
TGCGCCAGCAGCCAAGTCCAGGGGGCGTTGCGAACCGGGGAGCTGTTTTTT
>.|.|TRBJ1-6|TRBV5-4
CASSLENSPLHF
TGTGCCAGCAGCTTGGAAAATTCACCCCTCCACTTT
>.|.|TRBJ1-6|TRBV29-1
CSVVRGYGSPLHF
TGCAGCGTTGTCAGGGGATACGGATCACCCCTCCACTTT
>.|.|TRBJ1-1|TRBV7-9
CASRRQVARAEAFF
TGTGCCAGCAGACGACAGGTCGCGCGGGCTGAAGCTTTCTTT
>.|.|TRBJ1-5|TRBV7-8
CASSLVTGAQPQHF
TGTGCCAGCAGCTTAGTCACGGGCGCTCAGCCCCAGCATTTT
>.|.|TRBJ1-1|TRBV21-1
CASSAGPGDTEAFF
TGTGCCAGCAGCGCTGGACCTGGAGACACTGAAGCTTTCTTT
>TRBD2|.|TRBJ2-1|TRBV7-9
CASSLTSGVYNEQFF
TGTGCCAGCAGCCTAACTAGCGGGGTCTACAATGAGCAGTTCTTC
>TRBD1|.|TRBJ1-3|TRBV6-5
CASRRSTGGGNTIYF
TGTGCCAGCAGACGGTCGACAGGGGGAGGAAACACCATATATTTT
>.|.|TRBJ1-3|TRBV28
CASHSLLSGNTIYF
TGTGCCAGCCATAGTCTACTCTCTGGAAACACCATATATTTT